This TCR beta chain was retrieved from a study of type 1 and type 2 diabetes patients (dated by TCRdb to about 2016). At the level of the whole study: Recruited in China, the cohort was made up of nine type 1 diabetes patients, four type 2 diabetes patients and roughly 6 nondiabetic controls. Across the study, CD4+ and CD8+ T cells were positively selected from PBMCs by means of CD4 or CD8 MicroBeads on MACS columns. The whole study generated around 19,000,000 paired-end reads. In the study, high-throughput sequencing was used to profile TCRbeta repertoires so that type 1 diabetes, type 2 diabetes and nondiabetic individuals could be compared. Type 2 diabetes patients were included as a disease comparison group for the type 1 diabetes patients. Comparing roughly 22-cycle and approximately 23-cycle amplification showed similar V gene usage, suggesting similar primer efficiencies and random PCR bias. The TCRbeta libraries underwent paired-end sequencing on Illumina HiSeq 2000 or MiSeq instruments. Broad study findings and their caveats: Type 2 diabetes patients had few highly-expanded CD4+ clones (median one), and those clones made up a median roughly 4% of reads. Because only a limited number of T2D and control samples were sequenced, some T1D-only HECs might also appear in more T2D or control samples. The study groups were not matched for age and gender, which could bias interpretation. Type 2 diabetes and control samples had highly correlated V and J gene usage patterns, with the correlation between samples averaging roughly 0.97. Type 2 diabetes repertoires showed high diversity, significantly greater than type 1 diabetes repertoires in both CD4+ and CD8+ T cells.

The listed sequencing device is Illumina MiSeq. Genomic DNA from sorted T cell subsets served as template for TCRbeta CDR3 amplification. Multiplex PCR with 30 forward and 13 reverse primers amplified the TCRbeta CDR3 region. After the PCR products were purified with AMPure XP beads, a second PCR of roughly 25 cycles was run to add indices and adaptors. Before sequencing, libraries were gel-purified with the QIAquick Gel Extraction Kit. In the source study's methods: FLASH was used to merge the paired-end reads, and IgBLAST was used to align the reads to IMGT V, D and J germline references. Reads with below 70% alignment identity to germline references were discarded, and over 9,000,000 reads were retained study-wide. IMGT definitions were followed to assign CDR3 boundaries, reading frame and productivity. Highly-expanded clones were defined as clones at or above 1% of reads, and diversity was measured by normalized Shannon entropy. Unpaired two-tailed t-tests were used to test for differences in Shannon entropy between groups. The raw public data were reprocessed by TCRdb itself: fastp quality trimming at Q25, MiXCR clonotype calling, in-frame beta chains only. A single entry per CDR3 protein holds the most common genes and DNA from its merged rows. The V and J calls were not made by the authors but by TCRdb's processing. Within this sample are fewer than 300,000 distinct CDR3 sequences, with around 50% of them counted one time only. The ten top clones hold roughly 13% of the sample.

All diabetic patients met standard classification criteria for type 1 or type 2 diabetes, with glucose and C-peptide assessed by WHO-recommended methods. Exclusion applied to any donor with other autoimmune diseases or infections within the previous four weeks. Approximately 9.8 milliliters of peripheral blood were drawn from each participant. PBMCs were isolated with LymphoPrep density separation. As for this clonotype: Its cognate antigen has yet to be identified. A much larger clone differs by one base, so this may be a read error.

From the cysteine through the phenylalanine, the CDR3 covers 12 amino acids. Just the 36-base CDR3 DNA is kept, in frame starting at base 1. CDR1 and CDR2 were assigned from the germline V gene as SNHLY and FYNNEI. Trimming costs V 9 bases and J 3 bases, and their ends lie 6 bases apart. The sequence came from a man aged 18 to 30 with type 2 diabetes. Material for sequencing was peripheral blood mononuclear cells (PBMCs). Recombination linked TRBV2 to TRBJ2-6, with the D gene too uncertain to name. The CDR3: CASYDGANVLTF. At the DNA level, the sequence is TGTGCCAGTTACGATGGGGCCAACGTCCTGACTTTC. Joined to the reference TRBV2 and TRBJ2-6 proteins, this CDR3 gives the full variable domain: EPEVTQTPSHQVTQMGQEVILRCVPISNHLYFYWYRQILGQKVEFLVSFYNNEISEKSEIFDDQFSVERPDGSNFTLKIRSTKLEDSAMYFCASYDGANVLTFGAGSRLTVL.